The 9 T cell receptor beta chains below come from one sample, sequenced in a study of T cells after yellow fever vaccination. TCRdb itself ran the 5' RACE reads through MiXCR, one entry per CDR3 protein. The sample lists 150,000 to 200,000 distinct CDR3 sequences, 6% to 7.5% occurring once. This specimen consisted of CD4+ T cells sorted from PBMCs, obtained about 5 days after the first yellow fever vaccination. The receptors derive from a man younger than 35 who received the YFV17D yellow fever vaccine.

The V call is TRBV7-3, the J call TRBJ2-2; no reliable D call. Trimming left V 2 bases short and J 8 bases short, with 9 bases between. Germline CDR1 is SGHTA and CDR2 is FQGTGA. The CDR3 is made up of 13 amino acids. CDR3: CASSLALMGELFF. In nucleotides, the CDR3 is TGTGCCAGCAGCTTAGCCCTCATGGGGGAGCTGTTTTTT.

Ten or more counts support this clonotype. This rearrangement joins TRBV14 to TRBJ1-4, with no clear D. V dropped 1 base and J dropped 3 bases, with 18 bases sitting between them. Germline V gene lookup returns CDR1 SGHDN and CDR2 FVKESK. The CDR3 contains 18 residues. The CDR3 coding sequence is TGTGCCAGCAGCCAAGGAGTTGGCAAGGGAATGGCTAATGAAAAACTGTTTTTT. Amino acid sequence: CASSQGVGKGMANEKLFF.

This clonotype was observed at least ten times. The chain employs TRBV6-2 or TRBV6-3 and TRBJ2-7, with TRBD1 as a possible D gene (6 bases). Trimming removed 6 bases from V and 3 bases from J, with 15 bases in between. CDR3 length equals 14 residues. In germline, CDR1 is MNHEY, CDR2 SVGEGT. Written as DNA, the CDR3 is TGTGCCAGCAGATATAAGGGACACAACTACGAGCAGTACTTC. Translated: CASRYKGHNYEQYF.

This clonotype was counted between two and nine times. The CDR3 loop reads CASSRLDRGQNSPLHF. CDR3 sequence (DNA): TGTGCCAGCAGCCGCCTTGACAGGGGGCAGAATTCACCCCTCCACTTT. This rearrangement joins TRBV5-6 to TRBJ1-6; 10 nucleotides match TRBD1. The CDR3 extends over 16 amino acids. J lost 7 bases, V lost 4 bases, and 8 bases had no gene match. Germline V gene lookup returns CDR1 SGHDT and CDR2 YYEEEE.

This clonotype was found many times. The chain recombines TRBV12-3 or TRBV12-4 with TRBJ2-1; maybe TRBD1 (5 bases). There are 15 residues in the CDR3. Trimming stripped 2 bases from V and 4 bases from J, with 12 bases between. This CDR3 reads CASSLRQGQYNEQFF. CDR3 DNA sequence: TGTGCCAGCAGTTTACGGCAGGGCCAGTACAATGAGCAGTTCTTC.

The CDR3 DNA is TGCGCCAGCAGCGTGCAGGGGGGGGACTACGAGCAGTACGTC. It yields the protein CASSVQGGDYEQYV. The rearrangement joins TRBV5-1 to TRBJ2-7; D may correspond to TRBD1 or TRBD2 (7 bases each). The CDR3 extends over 14 amino acids. Germline V CDR1 and CDR2: SGHRS, YFSETQ. The ends were cut back, 4 bases at V and 3 bases at J, with 14 bases in the middle.

This clonotype showed up just a few times. The J gene is TRBJ1-1, the V gene TRBV4-2, with D possibly matching TRBD1 (5 bases). CDR1 and CDR2 from the germline V gene are LGHNA and YNFKEQ. The germline V and J ends were trimmed by 1 base and 6 bases, with 12 bases remaining between them. CDR3 length: 14 residues. The CDR3 is CASSQGDRSAEAFF. CDR3 DNA: TGTGCCAGCAGCCAAGGGGACCGGTCCGCTGAAGCTTTCTTT.

This chain connects TRBV29-1 to TRBJ2-5; no clear D. V lost 3 bases, J lost 5 bases, and 19 bases lay in between. The CDR3 loop spans 15 amino acids. Germline CDR1 and CDR2: SQVTM and ANQGSEA. The chain's CDR3 is CSVDRSGKLGETQYF. CDR3 bases: TGCAGCGTTGACAGGTCGGGCAAGCTAGGGGAGACCCAGTACTTC.

Many counts were recorded for this clonotype. J is TRBJ2-5 and V is TRBV13; D perhaps matches TRBD1 (5 bases). V shed 5 bases and J shed 2 bases, with 18 bases lying between them. The CDR3 is 16 amino acids. Germline assignment: CDR1 PRHDT and CDR2 FYEKMQ (reference sequence). The CDR3 region has the DNA TGTGCCAGCAGCCCCCCTTATTCGGCAGGGCAAGAGACCCAGTACTTC. This sequence encodes CASSPPYSAGQETQYF.